These 19 T cell receptor beta chains were all obtained from the same sample, sequenced in a study of T cell responses to AZD1222 COVID-19 vaccine. The method was immunoSEQ multiplex PCR; TCRdb's version includes in-frame clones alone and lacks a portion of them. Found here are some 110,000 clones, around 92% of them singletons; the top ten hold about 4.3%. The source was peripheral blood, collected on day 0 of AZD1222 vaccination. Every receptor here comes from an adult in good health.

The J gene is TRBJ1-5, the V gene TRBV7-8; perhaps TRBD1 as D (5 bases). CDR1 SGHVS and CDR2 FQNEAQ come from the germline V gene. CDR3 length: 15 residues. V lost 1 base and J 7 bases, leaving 14 bases between the germline ends. The CDR3 DNA reads TGTGCCAGCAGCTTAGTTAGGGACCGGACGCAGCCCCAGCATTTT. It specifies CASSLVRDRTQPQHF.

The V call is TRBV7-3, the J call TRBJ2-2; 10 bases map to TRBD1. The germline gives CDR1 SGHTA, CDR2 FQGTGA. The CDR3 runs 17 residues. V dropped 6 bases and J dropped 1; count of bases not matched to a gene: 8. DNA of the CDR3: TGTGCCAGCAGTTTCGACCGGGACAGGGGGAACACCGGGGAGCTGTTTTTT. Translating it yields CASSFDRDRGNTGELFF.

This clone was seen a few times. For the CDR3, the DNA is TGTGCCAGCTCACCTCGGGGTGTGAACACTGAAGCTTTCTTT. It yields the protein CASSPRGVNTEAFF. V gene TRBV18 combines with J gene TRBJ1-1, with unresolved D. The CDR3 runs 14 residues. V was cut by 3 bases and J by 0 bases, with 8 bases left in between. Germline V gene lookup returns CDR1 KGHSH and CDR2 LQKENI.

This rearrangement joins TRBV6-5 to TRBJ2-5, with D possibly matching TRBD2 (6 bases). Germline CDR1 and CDR2: MNHEY and SVGAGI. Trimming stripped 8 bases from V and 2 bases from J, with 12 bases between. The CDR3 consists of 13 residues. The CDR3 loop is CASWRGPQETQYF. In DNA, the CDR3 is TGTGCCAGCTGGCGGGGTCCTCAAGAGACCCAGTACTTC.

This sequence joins TRBV3-1 (or the pseudogene TRBV3-2) and TRBJ2-1; the D call may be TRBD1 or TRBD2 (5 bases each). The germline V gene encodes CDR1 LGHDT and CDR2 YNNKEL (reference sequence). The CDR3 runs 14 residues. V lost 4 bases, J lost 5 bases, and 12 bases lay in between. CDR3 protein: CASSRSGPDNEQFF. The CDR3 DNA is TGTGCCAGCAGCCGCTCGGGGCCTGACAATGAGCAGTTCTTC.

The rearrangement uses TRBV7-9 and TRBJ1-1, with TRBD1 identical over 9 bases. CDR1 and CDR2 (germline): SEHNR, FQNEAQ (reference sequence). The V segment lost 4 bases and the J segment 5 bases; nucleotides outside the gene matches: 5. The CDR3 has 14 amino acids. This CDR3 reads CASSYGQGRTEAFF. CDR3 nucleotide sequence: TGTGCCAGCAGCTATGGACAGGGGAGAACTGAAGCTTTCTTT.

The chain is built from TRBV6-5 and TRBJ1-5; the D gene is possibly TRBD1 (6 bases). Trimming shortened V by 6 bases and J by 4 bases, and 16 bases separated the two germline ends. Germline values: CDR1 MNHEY, CDR2 SVGAGI. CDR3 length equals 15 residues. The CDR3 sequence: CASSPNGQLNQPQHF. The DNA of the CDR3 is TGTGCCAGCAGCCCAAATGGACAGTTGAATCAGCCCCAGCATTTT.

Here the CDR3 reads CASSFGTGAQGNTIYF. CDR3 in DNA: TGTGCCAGCAGTTTTGGGACAGGGGCGCAGGGAAACACCATATATTTT. V gene TRBV11-2 combines with J gene TRBJ1-3; 10 bases align to TRBD1. The CDR3 sequence is 16 residues long. The V and J ends lost 6 bases and 4 bases, in that order; junction bases with no gene match: 9. CDR1 SGHAT and CDR2 FQNNGV come from the germline V gene.

The chain joins TRBV7-9 to TRBJ2-3, with D perhaps being TRBD1 or TRBD2 (7 bases each). This CDR3 comprises 15 residues. Germline CDR1 reads SEHNR; CDR2 reads FQNEAQ (reference sequence). V was shortened by 5 bases and J by 1 base, with 13 bases between the two germline ends. The CDR3 is CASSPGGGGTDTQYF. The CDR3 nucleotides read TGTGCCAGCAGCCCAGGGGGAGGGGGCACAGATACGCAGTATTTT.

This clone was observed a single time. The chain recombines TRBV5-1 with TRBJ2-1, with 11 positions matching TRBD2. V lost 3 bases, J lost 7 bases, and 6 bases stayed unmatched. The CDR3 runs 15 residues. From germline, CDR1 is SGHRS and CDR2 YFSETQ. This CDR3 reads CASSSASGRFNEQFF. Written as DNA, the CDR3 is TGCGCCAGCAGCTCAGCTAGCGGGAGGTTTAATGAGCAGTTCTTC.

The chain employs TRBV25-1 and TRBJ1-6, with D tentatively TRBD1 (5 bases). With 4 bases removed from V and 10 bases from J, the gap between germline ends came to 11 bases. CDR1 is MGHDK and CDR2 is SYGVNS in the germline V gene. This CDR3 has 13 residues. Here the CDR3 DNA reads TGTGCCAGCAGTGTTCAGGGTGGGTCACCCCTCCACTTT. This encodes CASSVQGGSPLHF.

The CDR3 loop is CASSFTPSGRASEQFF. The CDR3 nucleotides read TGTGCCAGCAGTTTTACCCCTAGCGGGAGGGCCTCTGAGCAGTTCTTC. This chain connects TRBV3-1 (or the pseudogene TRBV3-2) to TRBJ2-1; 12 bases are a match to TRBD2. This CDR3 has 16 residues. Germline V lookup: CDR1 LGHDT, CDR2 YNNKEL (reference sequence). Trimming removed 6 bases from V and 9 bases from J; junction bases left unmatched: 12.

J is TRBJ1-4 and V is TRBV10-3, with D maybe TRBD1 (6 bases). The CDR3 is 14 residues long. The V gene lost 8 bases and the J gene lost 0 bases, with 10 bases spanning the gap. Germline CDR1 is ENHRY and CDR2 is SYGVKD. CDR3 sequence: CAIRGGATNEKLFF. In DNA form, the CDR3 reads TGTGCCATCCGAGGGGGGGCAACTAATGAAAAACTGTTTTTT.

The chain recombines TRBV7-2 with TRBJ1-3; possible D gene TRBD1, 6 bases. Per germline, CDR1 SGHTA and CDR2 FQGNSA. The CDR3 length is 16 residues. Trimming left V 4 bases short and J 2 bases short, with 15 bases between. The CDR3 DNA sequence: TGTGCCAGCAGCTCAAGACAAGGGGGTACTGGAAACACCATATATTTT. This encodes CASSSRQGGTGNTIYF.

The V and J genes are TRBV27 and TRBJ2-6; D unresolved. V lost 6 bases, J lost 2 bases, and 5 bases lay in between. Germline V gene sequence: CDR1 MNHEY, CDR2 SMNVEV (reference sequence). The CDR3 sequence is 13 residues long. The CDR3, as DNA: TGTGCCAGCAGACCAGCTGGGGCCAACGTCCTGACTTTC. Translating it yields CASRPAGANVLTF.

The chain recombines TRBV6-5 with TRBJ1-6; 8 nucleotides align to TRBD1. Germline CDR1 is MNHEY and CDR2 is SVGAGI. The CDR3 totals 15 residues. The ends lost 6 bases at V and 10 bases at J; junction bases unmatched: 11. The CDR3 DNA is TGTGCCAGCAGCCAGGACAGGGATGGAGGCTCACCCCTCCACTTT. This encodes CASSQDRDGGSPLHF.

The rearrangement links TRBV10-3 to TRBJ1-5; tentative D call: TRBD1 (5 bases). The CDR3 totals 13 residues. Trimming shortened V by 5 bases and J by 3 bases, and 8 bases separated the two germline ends. CDR1 is ENHRY and CDR2 is SYGVKD in the germline V gene. The CDR3 spells CAISQGYNQPQHF. CDR3 nucleotides: TGTGCCATCAGTCAGGGCTACAATCAGCCCCAGCATTTT.

The rearrangement links TRBV12-3 or TRBV12-4 to TRBJ2-2; D unresolved. This CDR3 has 12 amino acids. Trimming cost V 8 bases and J 1 base, with 5 bases left between them. As DNA, the CDR3 is TGTGCCAGCCTCAAGAACACCGGGGAGCTGTTTTTT. Amino acids: CASLKNTGELFF.

The genes are TRBV4-2 and TRBJ2-7; D is perhaps TRBD2 (5 bases). Germline loops: CDR1 LGHNA, CDR2 YNFKEQ. V lost 3 bases, J lost 6 bases, and 15 bases lay in between. The CDR3 has 14 amino acids. In DNA, the CDR3 is TGTGCCAGCAGCCACCGGGATCCCATTTTCGAGCAGTACTTC. This translates into CASSHRDPIFEQYF.